A single sample is the source of the 12 T cell receptor beta chains below, sequenced in a study of post-analysis software for immune sequencing data (dated by TCRdb to between 2014 and 2017). Antigens for these TCRs are unknown. The full study reports these points: Patients showed significantly higher frequencies than controls for about 5 TRBV segments, among them TRBV5-6, TRBV5-1 and TRBV20-1.

The library was generated by PCR. Sequencing instrument: Illumina HiSeq 2500. To reduce PCR and sequencing biases, unique molecular identifiers were incorporated into the TCR beta cDNA libraries. TCRdb reworked the public reads: Q25 trimming with fastp, MiXCR clone assembly, productive beta chains retained. Each entry merges the rows of one CDR3 protein and shows their most common DNA and genes. Recorded for this sample are a few hundred thousand distinct CDR3 sequences; 30% to 45% of them occurred a single time. The ten most abundant clones make up roughly an eighth of the sample. Sequenced input: blood. The receptor source for this set is a girl aged 10 to 17 with multiple sclerosis.

The chain recombines TRBV25-1 with TRBJ2-1, with 11 nucleotides matching TRBD2. The CDR3 consists of 16 residues. Germline CDR1 is MGHDK and CDR2 is SYGVNS. With 3 bases clipped from V and 4 bases from J, the junction kept 5 bases outside the gene matches. CDR3 region: CASSDLGLAEYNEQFF. In DNA form, the CDR3 reads TGTGCCAGCAGTGACTTGGGACTAGCGGAGTACAATGAGCAGTTCTTC.

The rearrangement uses TRBV4-3 and TRBJ2-7; the match to TRBD2 covers 16 bases. V trimming: 3 bases; J trimming: 1 base; junction bases outside the gene matches: 9. The CDR3 sequence is 19 residues long. CDR1 is LGHNA, CDR2 YSLEER, per germline. The CDR3: CASSQEYKGLAGGSYEQYF. The CDR3 coding sequence is TGCGCCAGCAGCCAGGAGTACAAGGGACTAGCGGGGGGGTCCTACGAGCAGTACTTC.

Ten or more counts support this clonotype. V is TRBV5-1 and J is TRBJ2-1, with a tentative D call TRBD2 (6 bases). Trimming stripped 0 bases from V and 2 bases from J, with 15 bases between. Germline CDR1 SGHRS, CDR2 YFSETQ. The CDR3 has 17 residues. Here the CDR3 reads CASSLAGSLAAYNEQFF. In DNA form, the CDR3 reads TGCGCCAGCAGCTTGGCCGGTTCACTAGCCGCCTACAATGAGCAGTTCTTC.

A few counts support this clonotype. The chain's CDR3 is CASSLLGPRDGYEQYF. In DNA form, the CDR3 reads TGCGCCAGCAGCCTCCTCGGGCCGAGGGATGGCTACGAGCAGTACTTC. This chain connects TRBV5-1 to TRBJ2-7; possibly TRBD2 for D (5 bases). The CDR3 loop spans 16 amino acids. The germline V and J ends were trimmed by 4 bases and 3 bases, with 20 bases remaining between them. CDR1 and CDR2 from the germline V gene are SGHRS and YFSETQ. The whole variable domain, remainder taken from reference TRBV5-1 and TRBJ2-7, is KAGVTQTPRYLIKTRGQQVTLSCSPISGHRSVSWYQQTPGQGLQFLFEYFSETQRNKGNFPGRFSGRQFSNSRSEMNVSTLELGDSALYLCASSLLGPRDGYEQYFGPGTRLTVT.

V and J are TRBV6-2 or TRBV6-3 and TRBJ2-1; 14 bases match TRBD2. V lost 0 bases, J lost 0 bases, and 10 bases stayed unmatched. The CDR3 spans 21 residues. Germline values: CDR1 MNHEY, CDR2 SVGEGT. The chain's CDR3 is CASSYSSQGLAGASSYNEQFF. DNA for the CDR3: TGTGCCAGCAGTTACTCAAGCCAGGGACTAGCGGGGGCCAGCTCCTACAATGAGCAGTTCTTC.

CDR3 bases: TGTGCCAGCAGTTTATCTCGGAGGCGAGGGACTGAAGCTTTCTTT. It is translated as CASSLSRRRGTEAFF. V usage is TRBV27 and J usage is TRBJ1-1; D is unclear. Trimming left V 0 bases short and J 5 bases short, with 13 bases between. CDR3 size: 15 residues. The germline V gene encodes CDR1 MNHEY and CDR2 SMNVEV (reference sequence).

This clonotype was observed a few times. The chain uses TRBV29-1 and TRBJ2-1; TRBD1 agrees at 8 bases. V lost 4 bases and J lost 8; bases outside the gene matches: 10. The germline V gene has CDR1 SQVTM and CDR2 ANQGSEA. CDR3 length equals 14 residues. The CDR3 sequence is CSVVPDRVIDEQFF. In DNA, the CDR3 is TGCAGCGTTGTGCCGGACAGGGTAATAGATGAGCAGTTCTTC.

The J gene is TRBJ2-7, the V gene TRBV7-2; 11 nucleotides align to TRBD2. This CDR3 has 15 residues. Germline V gene lookup returns CDR1 SGHTA and CDR2 FQGNSA. With 1 base clipped from V and 7 bases from J, the junction kept 6 bases outside the gene matches. As DNA, the CDR3 is TGTGCCAGCAGCTTAGTACTAGCGGGGGAGGTAGAGCAGTACTTC. It yields the protein CASSLVLAGEVEQYF.

The chain has TRBV20-1 and TRBJ2-7; D unclear. V was clipped by 3 bases and J by 5 bases, with 11 bases between them. CDR1 is DFQATT and CDR2 is SNEGSKA in the germline V gene (reference sequence). The CDR3 length is 12 residues. Here the CDR3 reads CSAREDGNEQYF. In nucleotides, the CDR3 is TGCAGTGCTAGGGAAGACGGTAACGAGCAGTACTTC.

The CDR3 DNA is TGCAGTGCCCAGAAGGATAGCAATCAGCCCCAGCATTTT. Encoded protein: CSAQKDSNQPQHF. The gene calls are TRBV20-1 and TRBJ1-5; no reliable D call. V was trimmed by 6 bases and J by 0 bases, leaving 9 bases between them. This CDR3 has 13 amino acids. From germline, CDR1 is DFQATT and CDR2 SNEGSKA (reference sequence).

This clonotype was observed a few times. The chain has TRBV6-6 and TRBJ2-7; possible D gene TRBD1, 6 bases. Germline V gives CDR1 MNHNY, CDR2 SVGAGI (reference sequence). Trimming took 6 bases from V and 0 from J, leaving 12 bases between them. The CDR3 extends over 14 amino acids. The DNA for the CDR3 is TGTGCCAGCAGACCTGGACAGAACTCCTACGAGCAGTACTTC. Translating gives CASRPGQNSYEQYF.

The gene calls are TRBV9 and TRBJ2-2; a possible D gene is TRBD1 (6 bases). CDR1 is SGDLS, CDR2 YYNGEE, per germline. The CDR3 totals 18 residues. V lost 4 bases to trimming and J lost 2 bases, with 21 bases between them. The CDR3 nucleotides read TGTGCCAGCAGCTTAACAGGGCGGTTGGTTATTAACACCGGGGAGCTGTTTTTT. Protein: CASSLTGRLVINTGELFF. The variable domain in full, with the rest retrieved from reference TRBV9 and TRBJ2-2, is DSGVTQTPKHLITATGQRVTLRCSPRSGDLSVYWYQQSLDQGLQFLIQYYNGEERAKGNILERFSAQQFPDLHSELNLSSLELGDSALYFCASSLTGRLVINTGELFFGEGSRLTVL.